A single sample is the source of the 27 T cell receptor beta chains below, sequenced in a study of blood T cell repertoires in COVID-19. The repertoire was sequenced with immunoSEQ multiplex PCR; TCRdb's copy has only in-frame clones and lacks some. The sample has approximately 200,000 clones, around 90% seen once. The sample consisted of peripheral blood. The receptors shown here come from a man between 70 and 80 years old with acute or convalescent COVID-19.

The chain couples TRBV7-9 to TRBJ2-7; 10 bases match TRBD1. The CDR3 contains 17 residues. V dropped 5 bases and J dropped 2; count of bases not matched to a gene: 12. Germline V lookup: CDR1 SEHNR, CDR2 FQNEAQ (reference sequence). The CDR3, as DNA: TGTGCCAGCAGCGGACCGGGGGACAGGGGCCAGACCTACGAGCAGTACTTC. Translating it yields CASSGPGDRGQTYEQYF.

The chain combines TRBV5-1 with TRBJ2-5, with 8 bases identical to TRBD2. The V gene end was trimmed by 5 bases and the J gene end by 5 bases; junction bases not matched to a gene: 11. CDR1 is SGHRS, CDR2 YFSETQ, per germline. This CDR3 is 15 amino acids long. CDR3 in amino acids: CASRREGLSSETQYF. The CDR3 region has the DNA TGCGCCAGCAGACGGGAGGGCCTGAGTTCGGAGACCCAGTACTTC.

The chain uses TRBV7-6 and TRBJ2-1, with TRBD2 matching over 7 bases. V gave up 2 bases and J gave up 7 bases; unmatched junction bases: 5. The germline V gene has CDR1 SGHVS and CDR2 FNYEAQ. The CDR3 is 14 residues long. CDR3 loop: CASSLSGNRNEQFF. The CDR3 nucleotides read TGTGCCAGCAGCTTAAGCGGGAATAGGAATGAGCAGTTCTTC. Together with reference TRBV7-6 and TRBJ2-1, the CDR3 gives the full variable domain: GAGVSQSPRYKVTKRGQDVALRCDPISGHVSLYWYRQALGQGPEFLTYFNYEAQQDKSGLPNDRFSAERPEGSISTLTIQRTEQRDSAMYRCASSLSGNRNEQFFGPGTRLTVL.

This clone appeared once. The chain uses TRBV9 and TRBJ2-3; 9 bases line up with TRBD1. Germline CDR1 is SGDLS and CDR2 is YYNGEE. V gave up 1 base and J gave up 1 base; unmatched junction bases: 16. The CDR3 totals 20 residues. In DNA form, the CDR3 reads TGTGCCAGCAGCGTATCACCTAGGACAGGGGTCGGATCCCGCACAGATACGCAGTATTTT. Protein: CASSVSPRTGVGSRTDTQYF.

This chain connects TRBV25-1 to TRBJ2-7; D remains unclear. The CDR3 runs to 11 residues. Trimming took off 6 bases at V and 2 bases at J, with 5 bases between the two ends. The germline V gene has CDR1 MGHDK and CDR2 SYGVNS. The CDR3 coding sequence is TGTGCCAGCAGCAAAACCTACGAGCAGTACTTC. Translating it yields CASSKTYEQYF.

V is TRBV6-5 and J is TRBJ1-1; 10 nucleotides match TRBD1. The CDR3 extends over 13 amino acids. The J segment lost 4 bases and the V segment lost 7 bases, leaving 3 bases of the junction unmatched. In germline, CDR1 is MNHEY, CDR2 SVGAGI. CDR3 in DNA: TGTGCCAGCACCCGGGACAGGGGCACTGAAGCTTTCTTT. It encodes CASTRDRGTEAFF.

The rearrangement links TRBV7-2 to TRBJ1-1; no firm D call. The CDR3 totals 14 residues. Germline V gives CDR1 SGHTA, CDR2 FQGNSA. Trimming removed 5 bases at V and 5 bases at J, with 15 bases between. CDR3 sequence reads: CASSLTPGGTEAFF. DNA of the CDR3: TGTGCCAGCAGCCTAACCCCGGGAGGAACTGAAGCTTTCTTT.

This sequence joins TRBV7-9 and TRBJ1-2; D is ambiguous. CDR1 is SEHNR, CDR2 FQNEAQ, per germline (reference sequence). The CDR3 is 13 residues long. The V end lost 2 bases, the J end lost 4 bases, and 8 bases lay between the germline ends. The CDR3 region is CASSLTTGYGYTF. The CDR3 DNA reads as TGTGCCAGCAGCTTAACGACGGGCTATGGCTACACCTTC. Supplemented by reference TRBV7-9 and TRBJ1-2, the full variable domain reads DTGVSQNPRHKITKRGQNVTFRCDPISEHNRLYWYRQTLGQGPEFLTYFQNEAQLEKSRLLSDRFSAERPKGSFSTLEIQRTEQGDSAMYLCASSLTTGYGYTFGSGTRLTVV.

The gene calls are TRBV24-1 and TRBJ1-6, with D unclear. The CDR3 length is 13 residues. Trimming left V 3 bases short and J 10 bases short, with 9 bases between. Germline V gene sequence: CDR1 KGHDR, CDR2 SFDVKD. CDR3 sequence (DNA): TGTGCCACCAGTGATGTCGGTAGCTCACCCCTCCACTTT. It codes for CATSDVGSSPLHF.

This clone was seen only a few times. The chain is built from TRBV5-1 and TRBJ1-6; the D is unclear. V lost 2 bases and J lost 5, with 8 bases in between. The CDR3 has 14 amino acids. CDR1 is SGHRS, CDR2 YFSETQ, per germline. For the CDR3, the DNA is TGCGCCAGCAGCTTACCCGACAATAATTCACCCCTCCACTTT. Translated: CASSLPDNNSPLHF.

The gene calls are TRBV7-2 and TRBJ2-1, with TRBD2 matching 8 bases. The CDR3 is 14 residues long. J gave up 4 bases and V 7 bases, and 6 bases lay outside the gene matches. Germline V gene lookup returns CDR1 SGHTA and CDR2 FQGNSA. CDR3 DNA sequence: TGTGCCAGCACAGGTGGACTAGCTTACAATGAGCAGTTCTTC. Translated, it gives CASTGGLAYNEQFF.

The chain has TRBV6-2 or TRBV6-3 and TRBJ1-1, with TRBD1 as a possible D gene (6 bases). This CDR3 has 15 residues. Germline V lookup: CDR1 MNHEY, CDR2 SVGEGT. Trimming took off 6 bases at V and 5 bases at J, with 19 bases between the two ends. CDR3 DNA: TGTGCCAGCAGCACAATTTCGAAGGGGACAACTGAAGCTTTCTTT. This gives the protein CASSTISKGTTEAFF.

The chain employs TRBV21-1 and TRBJ1-5; the table assigns TRBD1, which was not confirmed against the DNA. TRBV21-1 is given as a pseudogene. This CDR3 spans 16 amino acids. Written as DNA, the CDR3 is TGTGCCAGCAGCAAATGGACAGGGAATAGCAATCAGCCCCAGCATTTT. It is translated as CASSKWTGNSNQPQHF.

V and J are TRBV18 and TRBJ2-3; no clear D gene. V lost 0 bases to trimming and J lost 0 bases, with 13 bases between them. This CDR3 has 17 residues. CDR1 is KGHSH, CDR2 LQKENI, per germline. Written as DNA, the CDR3 is TGTGCCAGCTCACCACCCCCTACAGTTACCAGCACAGATACGCAGTATTTT. Encoded protein: CASSPPPTVTSTDTQYF.

The genes are TRBV7-9 and TRBJ2-5; 11 bases match TRBD1. Germline lookup yields CDR1 SEHNR and CDR2 FQNEAQ (reference sequence). The CDR3 totals 15 residues. V was pared by 3 bases and J by 5 bases, with 5 bases of the junction left unmatched. The CDR3 protein is CASSLGTGGPETQYF. The DNA for the CDR3 is TGTGCCAGCAGCTTGGGGACAGGGGGGCCGGAGACCCAGTACTTC.

This chain connects TRBV7-6 to TRBJ2-7; 10 bases match TRBD2. CDR1 and CDR2 (germline): SGHVS, FNYEAQ. CDR3 size: 17 residues. Trimming took 5 bases from V and 3 from J; bases not matched to a gene: 13. The CDR3 reads CASSPEGASGRGYEQYF. As DNA, the CDR3 is TGTGCCAGCAGCCCCGAGGGGGCTAGCGGGAGAGGCTACGAGCAGTACTTC.

The chain has TRBV2 and TRBJ1-5, with 8 bases identical to TRBD1. V dropped 6 bases and J dropped 1; count of bases not matched to a gene: 2. CDR3 length: 14 amino acids. Germline-derived CDR1 and CDR2 are SNHLY and FYNNEI. The CDR3 is CASSPGGSNQPQHF. CDR3 nucleotides: TGTGCCAGCAGCCCAGGGGGCAGCAATCAGCCCCAGCATTTT.

J is TRBJ2-1 and V is TRBV7-2; D might be TRBD2 (6 bases). Germline CDR1 SGHTA, CDR2 FQGNSA. The germline V and J ends were trimmed by 2 bases and 12 bases, with 11 bases remaining between them. There are 12 residues in the CDR3. CDR3: CASSLIGGVQFF. Here the CDR3 DNA reads TGTGCCAGCAGCTTAATCGGCGGGGTGCAGTTCTTC.

Notes on this clone: Other nucleotide sequences in the sample specify the same CDR3. The rearrangement links TRBV5-1 to TRBJ1-5; 8 nucleotides agree with TRBD1. Germline V lookup: CDR1 SGHRS, CDR2 YFSETQ. The junction had 2 bases not matched to a gene; V was cut back by 2 bases and J by 4 bases. This CDR3 is 14 amino acids long. Written as DNA, the CDR3 is TGCGCCAGCAGCTTACAGGGGGGGAATCAGCCCCAGCATTTT. It yields the protein CASSLQGGNQPQHF. Supplemented by reference TRBV5-1 and TRBJ1-5, the full variable domain reads KAGVTQTPRYLIKTRGQQVTLSCSPISGHRSVSWYQQTPGQGLQFLFEYFSETQRNKGNFPGRFSGRQFSNSRSEMNVSTLELGDSALYLCASSLQGGNQPQHFGDGTRLSIL.

The count of this clone is one. J is TRBJ1-6 and V is TRBV18, with 8 positions matching TRBD1. CDR3 length: 15 residues. Per the germline V gene, CDR1 is KGHSH and CDR2 is LQKENI. J lost 5 bases, V lost 4 bases, and 4 bases had no gene match. The CDR3 DNA reads TGTGCCAGCTCACAGGGACAGGAGAATAATTCACCCCTCCACTTT. This encodes CASSQGQENNSPLHF. Full variable domain (missing parts from reference TRBV18 and TRBJ1-6): NAGVMQNPRHLVRRRGQEARLRCSPMKGHSHVYWYRQLPEEGLKFMVYLQKENIIDESGMPKERFSAEFPKEGPSILRIQQVVRGDSAAYFCASSQGQENNSPLHFGNGTRLTVT.

The chain links TRBV18 to TRBJ2-6, with a weak D call TRBD1 (6 bases). Germline CDR1 is KGHSH and CDR2 is LQKENI. The CDR3 runs 16 residues. The V end lost 5 bases, the J end lost 3 bases, and 14 bases lay between the germline ends. CDR3 protein: CASSDRTSHGANVLTF. The CDR3 nucleotides read TGTGCCAGCTCAGACAGGACTTCGCATGGGGCCAACGTCCTGACTTTC. Full variable domain (outside the CDR3, taken from reference TRBV18 and TRBJ2-6): NAGVMQNPRHLVRRRGQEARLRCSPMKGHSHVYWYRQLPEEGLKFMVYLQKENIIDESGMPKERFSAEFPKEGPSILRIQQVVRGDSAAYFCASSDRTSHGANVLTFGAGSRLTVL.

The chain joins TRBV5-4 to TRBJ2-3; possible D gene TRBD2, 7 bases. CDR3 length equals 16 residues. The V end was cut by 4 bases, the J end by 5 bases, with 20 bases between. Germline CDR1 is SGHNT and CDR2 is YYREEE (reference sequence). Here the CDR3 DNA reads TGTGCCAGCAGCCACATAGGGGGGGGGCTAATAGATACGCAGTATTTT. Its translation: CASSHIGGGLIDTQYF.

This clone appeared a single time. The rearrangement uses TRBV7-2 and TRBJ1-1; D is ambiguous. Deletions cut 5 bases from V and 7 bases from J, with 11 bases between. Germline values: CDR1 SGHTA, CDR2 FQGNSA. This CDR3 region has 12 residues. CDR3 in amino acids: CASSPRGVEAFF. CDR3 nucleotides: TGTGCCAGCAGCCCTCGAGGAGTTGAAGCTTTCTTT.

This sequence joins TRBV12-3 or TRBV12-4 and TRBJ2-7; 9 bases map to TRBD1. CDR3 length equals 13 residues. J gave up 4 bases and V 5 bases, and 3 bases lay outside the gene matches. The CDR3 coding sequence is TGTGCCAGCAGTACAGGGGGCAGGTACGAGCAGTACTTC. It translates to CASSTGGRYEQYF.

The chain uses TRBV5-4 and TRBJ2-1; weak D call: TRBD1 (5 bases). The germline V and J ends were trimmed by 3 bases and 0 bases, with 10 bases remaining between them. The CDR3 runs to 15 residues. The germline V gene has CDR1 SGHNT and CDR2 YYREEE (reference sequence). The CDR3 coding sequence is TGTGCCAGCAGCTACGGACAACGCTCCTACAATGAGCAGTTCTTC. Translated, it gives CASSYGQRSYNEQFF. The full variable domain, in which reference TRBV5-4 and TRBJ2-1 provide the parts outside the CDR3, is ETGVTQSPTHLIKTRGQQVTLRCSSQSGHNTVSWYQQALGQGPQFIFQYYREEENGRGNFPPRFSGLQFPNYSSELNVNALELDDSALYLCASSYGQRSYNEQFFGPGTRLTVL.

The J gene is TRBJ1-5, the V gene TRBV7-2; TRBD1 agrees at 7 bases. This CDR3 has 15 residues. J gave up 4 bases and V 1 base, and 4 bases lay outside the gene matches. From germline, CDR1 is SGHTA and CDR2 FQGNSA. CDR3 DNA sequence: TGTGCCAGCAGCTTAGGACAGGGCCGGAATCAGCCCCAGCATTTT. Amino acid sequence: CASSLGQGRNQPQHF.

Comments on this clone: One end of the junction fails to match germline, which may point to a read error. This chain links TRBV3-1 (or the pseudogene TRBV3-2) with TRBJ1-2, with 9 positions matching TRBD1. The CDR3 is 15 residues long. The germline CDR1 and CDR2 sequences are LGHDT and YNNKEL (reference sequence). This CDR3 is CASSRGGTGSDGYTF. The CDR3 region has the DNA TGTGCCAGCAGCCGAGGCGGGACAGGGTCTGATGGTTACACCTTC.